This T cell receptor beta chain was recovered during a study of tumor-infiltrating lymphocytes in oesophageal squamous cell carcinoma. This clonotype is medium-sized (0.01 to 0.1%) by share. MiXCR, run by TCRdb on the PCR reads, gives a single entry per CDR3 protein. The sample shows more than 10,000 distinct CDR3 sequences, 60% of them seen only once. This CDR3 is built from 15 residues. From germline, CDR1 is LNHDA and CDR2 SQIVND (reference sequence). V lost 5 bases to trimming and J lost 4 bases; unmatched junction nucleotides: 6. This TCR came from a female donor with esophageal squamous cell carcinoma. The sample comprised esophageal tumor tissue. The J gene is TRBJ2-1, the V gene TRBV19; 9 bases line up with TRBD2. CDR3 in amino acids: CASSPKGLAYNEQFF. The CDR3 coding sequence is TGTGCCAGTAGTCCCAAGGGACTAGCTTACAATGAGCAGTTCTTC.